These 20 T cell receptor beta chains were sequenced from one sample in a study of T cells in Graves' hyperthyroidism and ophthalmopathy. TCR beta CDR3 region amplification was performed from RNA transcripts. Carried out on the TCR CDR3, a first-round RT-PCR used the HTBI primer set. TCRdb reprocessed the multiplex PCR reads with MiXCR, giving one entry per CDR3 protein. Of around 520,000 distinct CDR3 sequences listed, around a quarter are singletons. Specimen: blood. The receptors shown here come from a woman under 40 with Graves' ophthalmopathy.

This clonotype was seen more than once but under ten times. The chain links TRBV11-2 to TRBJ2-7; D may be TRBD2 (6 bases). Germline CDR1 and CDR2: SGHAT and FQNNGV. The ends were cut back, 0 bases at V and 3 bases at J, with 24 bases in the middle. The CDR3 is made up of 19 amino acids. The CDR3 DNA reads TGTGCCAGCAGCTTAGAACTCCGGGGGTCCGTTGGGGTGAGCTACGAGCAGTACTTC. It translates to CASSLELRGSVGVSYEQYF.

The genes are TRBV20-1 and TRBJ1-5; D uncertain. CDR3 length: 14 amino acids. The V and J ends lost 3 bases and 0 bases respectively, with 9 bases between them. Germline V CDR1 and CDR2: DFQATT, SNEGSKA (reference sequence). CDR3 region: CSARLTYSNQPQHF. In DNA, the CDR3 is TGCAGTGCTAGGTTAACCTATAGCAATCAGCCCCAGCATTTT.

The chain combines TRBV27 with TRBJ2-2; D is possibly TRBD1 or TRBD2 (6 bases each). The CDR3 runs 13 residues. CDR1 and CDR2 from the germline V gene are MNHEY and SMNVEV (reference sequence). The CDR3 DNA reads as TGTGCGGGGGGCAGGGGTAGCACCGGGGAGCTGTTTTTT. Its protein is CAGGRGSTGELFF.

The sample holds many counts of this clonotype. The chain employs TRBV12-3 or TRBV12-4 and TRBJ1-1, with a possible D match to TRBD1 (6 bases). The length of the CDR3 is 12 residues. Trimming shortened V by 7 bases and J by 11 bases, and 17 bases separated the two germline ends. The CDR3 nucleotides are TGTGCCAGCACCTTCTCGGCAGGGGAGGCTTTCTTT. It codes for CASTFSAGEAFF.

This clonotype has ten or more counts. The genes are TRBV20-1 and TRBJ2-5; no clear D. The V gene lost 0 bases and the J gene lost 5 bases, with 13 bases spanning the gap. Germline CDR1 DFQATT, CDR2 SNEGSKA (reference sequence). This CDR3 region has 14 residues. For the CDR3, the DNA is TGCAGTGCTAGAGATTGGACCCCACAGGAGACCCAGTACTTC. Amino acid sequence: CSARDWTPQETQYF.

This clonotype appeared many times. The chain links TRBV12-3 or TRBV12-4 to TRBJ1-1; TRBD1 aligns across 8 bases. The CDR3 is 14 amino acids. With 3 bases clipped from V and 4 bases from J, the junction kept 4 bases outside the gene matches. The CDR3 nucleotides are TGTGCCAGCAGTTTTATACAGGGGGGCACTGAAGCTTTCTTT. Its translation: CASSFIQGGTEAFF.

The chain uses TRBV4-3 and TRBJ2-2, with 9 bases lining up with TRBD2. Germline loops: CDR1 LGHNA, CDR2 YSLEER. This CDR3 contains 16 residues. Trimming removed 1 base from V and 5 bases from J; junction bases left unmatched: 5. As DNA, the CDR3 is TGCGCCAGCAGCCAAGTAGCCGCGGGGGGGACCGGGGAGCTGTTTTTT. Translating it yields CASSQVAAGGTGELFF.

This clonotype was counted ten times or more. The chain uses TRBV27 and TRBJ1-1; D remains ambiguous. Trimming removed 4 bases at V and 4 bases at J, with 16 bases between. Germline-derived CDR1 and CDR2 are MNHEY and SMNVEV (reference sequence). The CDR3 runs to 15 residues. The chain's CDR3 is CASSSPHRDSTEAFF. CDR3 DNA sequence: TGTGCCAGCAGTTCCCCACACCGGGATAGCACTGAAGCTTTCTTT.

This clonotype was observed a few times. The chain recombines TRBV28 with TRBJ2-5; TRBD2 matches 14 bases. Looked up from germline, CDR1 is MDHEN and CDR2 is SYDVKM. This CDR3 is 15 amino acids long. Trimming at V came to 6 bases and at J to 4 bases, leaving 4 bases not matched to a gene. Here the CDR3 reads CASSKTSGRGETQYF. CDR3 nucleotides: TGTGCCAGCAGCAAGACTAGCGGGAGGGGAGAGACCCAGTACTTC.

V is TRBV6-2 or TRBV6-3 and J is TRBJ1-2; 8 bases align to TRBD1. The CDR3 has 15 amino acids. J lost 4 bases, V lost 0 bases, and 4 bases had no gene match. Germline-derived CDR1 and CDR2 are MNHEY and SVGEGT. Here the CDR3 reads CASSYSTGAIYGYTF. In DNA, the CDR3 is TGTGCCAGCAGTTACTCGACAGGGGCGATCTATGGCTACACCTTC.

This clonotype was picked up many times. The rearrangement joins TRBV12-3 or TRBV12-4 to TRBJ2-3, with a possible D match to TRBD1 (6 bases). The germline V and J ends were trimmed by 2 bases and 3 bases, with 12 bases remaining between them. The CDR3 is 15 amino acids. The chain's CDR3 is CASSLQQGPTDTQYF. The DNA of the CDR3 is TGTGCCAGCAGTTTACAGCAGGGGCCAACAGATACGCAGTATTTT.

This clonotype was recorded many times. V is TRBV9 and J is TRBJ2-3, with D possibly being TRBD1 or TRBD2 (5 bases each). The ends were cut back, 4 bases at V and 7 bases at J, with 16 bases in the middle. The CDR3 consists of 14 residues. Germline loops: CDR1 SGDLS, CDR2 YYNGEE. The CDR3 here is CASSPRDPQNTQYF. CDR3 coding DNA: TGTGCCAGCAGCCCTCGGGACCCACAAAATACGCAGTATTTT.

J is TRBJ1-1 and V is TRBV12-3 or TRBV12-4, with TRBD1 matching 8 bases. V was pared by 6 bases and J by 8 bases, with 8 bases of the junction left unmatched. This CDR3 has 13 residues. The CDR3 loop reads CASRTQGVPEAFF. The CDR3 region has the DNA TGTGCCAGCAGAACACAGGGGGTACCCGAAGCTTTCTTT.

This clonotype was found a few times. The chain links TRBV25-1 to TRBJ1-2; 8 nucleotides align to TRBD1. CDR1 and CDR2 from the germline V gene are MGHDK and SYGVNS. With 2 bases clipped from V and 6 bases from J, the junction kept 5 bases outside the gene matches. The CDR3 runs 14 residues. The chain's CDR3 is CASSEQGAGDGYTF. CDR3 DNA: TGTGCCAGCAGTGAACAGGGGGCGGGCGATGGCTACACCTTC.

Many counts were recorded for this clonotype. CDR3 loop: CASSQGVWNTEAFF. The DNA of the CDR3 is TGCGCCAGCAGCCAAGGGGTGTGGAACACTGAAGCTTTCTTT. The V call is TRBV4-1, the J call TRBJ1-1; D uncertain. Trimming cost V 1 base and J 1 base, with 7 bases left between them. The CDR3 covers 14 residues. Germline lookup yields CDR1 MGHRA and CDR2 YSYEKL.

This clonotype has a count of ten or more. The chain employs TRBV6-4 and TRBJ1-1; no clear D. The ends were cut back, 5 bases at V and 1 base at J, with 8 bases in the middle. The CDR3 has 13 amino acids. Germline-derived CDR1 and CDR2 are MRHNA and SNTAGT. The CDR3 nucleotides are TGTGCCAGCAGTATGACCTGGAACACTGAAGCTTTCTTT. Residues: CASSMTWNTEAFF.

This clonotype was observed many times. At one end, the junction sequence differs from germline, possibly due to a read error. The J gene is TRBJ2-7, the V gene TRBV28; D unresolved. This CDR3 comprises 14 residues. Germline CDR1 is MDHEN and CDR2 is SYDVKM. CDR3 bases: TGTGCCAGCAAATCGGAGACTGGCTCCTTCGAGCAGTACTTC. It specifies CASKSETGSFEQYF.

There are a few counts of this clonotype. This chain connects TRBV18 to TRBJ1-2, with D uncertain. In germline, CDR1 is KGHSH, CDR2 LQKENI. The CDR3 totals 13 residues. Trimming cost V 1 base and J 8 bases, with 11 bases left between them. The CDR3: CASSPQGDNGYTF. DNA for the CDR3: TGTGCCAGCTCACCACAGGGAGATAACGGCTACACCTTC.

This clonotype was observed a handful of times. This sequence joins TRBV2 and TRBJ2-5; 9 bases align to TRBD1. The CDR3 totals 14 residues. The V gene end was trimmed by 6 bases and the J gene end by 2 bases; junction bases not matched to a gene: 4. Germline lookup yields CDR1 SNHLY and CDR2 FYNNEI. This CDR3 is CASRRTGAQETQYF. In nucleotides, the CDR3 is TGTGCCAGCAGGCGGACAGGGGCACAAGAGACCCAGTACTTC.

This clonotype was counted ten times or more. The chain employs TRBV11-2 and TRBJ2-2; weak D call: TRBD2 (5 bases). Trimming pared 3 bases from V and 3 bases from J, leaving 11 bases between. CDR3 length equals 15 residues. Germline V gene sequence: CDR1 SGHAT, CDR2 FQNNGV. In nucleotides, the CDR3 is TGTGCCAGCAGCTTGATCCACGGGGACACCGGGGAGCTGTTTTTT. Amino acids: CASSLIHGDTGELFF.